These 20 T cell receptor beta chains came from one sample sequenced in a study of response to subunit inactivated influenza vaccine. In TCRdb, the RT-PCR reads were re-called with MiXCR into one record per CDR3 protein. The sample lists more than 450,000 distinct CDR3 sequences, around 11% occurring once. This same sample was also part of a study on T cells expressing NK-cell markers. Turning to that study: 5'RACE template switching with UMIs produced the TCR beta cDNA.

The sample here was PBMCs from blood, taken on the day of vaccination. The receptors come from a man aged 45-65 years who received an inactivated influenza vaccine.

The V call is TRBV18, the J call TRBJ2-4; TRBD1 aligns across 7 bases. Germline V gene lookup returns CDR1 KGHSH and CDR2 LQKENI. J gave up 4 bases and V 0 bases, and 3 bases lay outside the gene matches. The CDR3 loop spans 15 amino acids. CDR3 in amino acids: CASSPPGTAKNIQYF. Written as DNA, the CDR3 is TGTGCCAGCTCACCACCGGGGACAGCTAAAAACATTCAGTACTTC.

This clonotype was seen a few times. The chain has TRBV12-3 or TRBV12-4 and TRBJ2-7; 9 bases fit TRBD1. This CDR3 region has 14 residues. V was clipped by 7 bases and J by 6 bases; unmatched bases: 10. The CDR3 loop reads CASMDPAQGAEQYF. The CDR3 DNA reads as TGTGCCAGCATGGATCCCGCACAGGGGGCCGAGCAGTACTTC.

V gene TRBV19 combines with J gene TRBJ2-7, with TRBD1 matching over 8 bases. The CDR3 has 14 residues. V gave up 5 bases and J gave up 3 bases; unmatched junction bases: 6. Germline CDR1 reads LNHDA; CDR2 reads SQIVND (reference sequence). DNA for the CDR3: TGTGCCAGTAGTGACCGGGACAGGAGCTACGAGCAGTACTTC. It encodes CASSDRDRSYEQYF.

CDR3 DNA sequence: TGCGCCAGCAGGCGACCGGGACAGGGAAACATTCAGTACTTC. Residues: CASRRPGQGNIQYF. The chain employs TRBV5-1 and TRBJ2-4; the match to TRBD1 covers 9 bases. Germline CDR1 and CDR2: SGHRS and YFSETQ. The CDR3 is 14 amino acids. V shed 5 bases and J 6 bases; nucleotides not matched to a gene: 6.

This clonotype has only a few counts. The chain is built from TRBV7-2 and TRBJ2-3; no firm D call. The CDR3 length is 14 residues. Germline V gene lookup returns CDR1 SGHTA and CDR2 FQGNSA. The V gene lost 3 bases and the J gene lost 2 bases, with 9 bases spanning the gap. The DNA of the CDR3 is TGTGCCAGCAGCTTGTTCAAAAACACAGATACGCAGTATTTT. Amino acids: CASSLFKNTDTQYF.

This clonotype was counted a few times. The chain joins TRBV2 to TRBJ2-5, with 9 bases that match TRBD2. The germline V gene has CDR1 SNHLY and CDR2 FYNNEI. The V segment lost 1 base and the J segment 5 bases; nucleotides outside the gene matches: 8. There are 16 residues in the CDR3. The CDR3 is CASSEGGGGASETQYF. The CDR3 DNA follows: TGTGCCAGCAGTGAAGGAGGCGGGGGGGCCTCGGAGACCCAGTACTTC. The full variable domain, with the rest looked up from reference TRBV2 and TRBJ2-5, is EPEVTQTPSHQVTQMGQEVILRCVPISNHLYFYWYRQILGQKVEFLVSFYNNEISEKSEIFDDQFSVERPDGSNFTLKIRSTKLEDSAMYFCASSEGGGGASETQYFGPGTRLLVL.

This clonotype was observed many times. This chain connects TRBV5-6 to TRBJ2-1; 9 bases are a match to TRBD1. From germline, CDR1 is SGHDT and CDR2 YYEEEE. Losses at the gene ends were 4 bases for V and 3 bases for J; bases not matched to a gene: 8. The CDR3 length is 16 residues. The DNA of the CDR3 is TGTGCCAGCAGCGAACAAACAGGGGGCGACTACAATGAGCAGTTCTTC. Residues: CASSEQTGGDYNEQFF.

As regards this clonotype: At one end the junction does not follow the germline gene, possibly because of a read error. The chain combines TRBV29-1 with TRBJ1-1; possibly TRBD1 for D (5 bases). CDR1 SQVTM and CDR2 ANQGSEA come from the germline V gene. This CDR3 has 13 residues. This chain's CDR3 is CSLEGDLNTEAFF. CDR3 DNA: TGCAGCCTTGAAGGGGACTTGAACACTGAAGCTTTCTTT.

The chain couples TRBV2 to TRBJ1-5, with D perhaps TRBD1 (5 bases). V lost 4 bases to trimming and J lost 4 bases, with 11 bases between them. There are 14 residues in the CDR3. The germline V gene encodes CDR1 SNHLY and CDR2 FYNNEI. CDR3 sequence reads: CASSGGEVNQPQHF. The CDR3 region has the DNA TGTGCCAGCAGTGGGGGGGAGGTTAATCAGCCCCAGCATTTT.

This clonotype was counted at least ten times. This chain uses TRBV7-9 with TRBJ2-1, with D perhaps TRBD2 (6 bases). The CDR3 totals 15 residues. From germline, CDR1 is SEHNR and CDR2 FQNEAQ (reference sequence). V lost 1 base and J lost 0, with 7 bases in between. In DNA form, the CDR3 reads TGTGCCAGCAGCTTAGTGACTAGCTCCTACAATGAGCAGTTCTTC. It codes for CASSLVTSSYNEQFF. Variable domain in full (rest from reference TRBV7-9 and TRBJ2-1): DTGVSQNPRHKITKRGQNVTFRCDPISEHNRLYWYRQTLGQGPEFLTYFQNEAQLEKSRLLSDRFSAERPKGSFSTLEIQRTEQGDSAMYLCASSLVTSSYNEQFFGPGTRLTVL.

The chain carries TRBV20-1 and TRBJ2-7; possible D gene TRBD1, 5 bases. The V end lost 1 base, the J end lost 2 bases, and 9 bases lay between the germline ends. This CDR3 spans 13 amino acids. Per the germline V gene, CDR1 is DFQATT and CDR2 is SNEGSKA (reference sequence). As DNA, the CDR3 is TGCAGTGCTAGAGTTAGCAGGGCCTACGAGCAGTACTTC. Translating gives CSARVSRAYEQYF.

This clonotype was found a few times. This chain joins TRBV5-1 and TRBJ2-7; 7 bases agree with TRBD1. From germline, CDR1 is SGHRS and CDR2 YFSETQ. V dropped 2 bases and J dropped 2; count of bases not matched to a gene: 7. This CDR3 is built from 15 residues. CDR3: CASSLPGQPTYEQYF. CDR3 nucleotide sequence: TGCGCCAGCAGCTTACCGGGACAGCCTACCTACGAGCAGTACTTC.

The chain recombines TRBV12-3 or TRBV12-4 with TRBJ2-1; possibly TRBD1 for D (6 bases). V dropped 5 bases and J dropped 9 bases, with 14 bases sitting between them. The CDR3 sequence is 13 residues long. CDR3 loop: CASSGRAGAEQFF. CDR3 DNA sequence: TGTGCCAGCAGTGGTCGTGCAGGGGCTGAGCAGTTCTTC.

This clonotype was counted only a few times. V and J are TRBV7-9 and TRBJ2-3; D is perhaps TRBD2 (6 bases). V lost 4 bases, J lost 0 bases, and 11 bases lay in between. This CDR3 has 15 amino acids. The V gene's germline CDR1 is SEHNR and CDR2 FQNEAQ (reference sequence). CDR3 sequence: CASSSLASSTDTQYF. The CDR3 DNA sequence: TGTGCCAGCAGCTCGCTAGCGTCTAGCACAGATACGCAGTATTTT.

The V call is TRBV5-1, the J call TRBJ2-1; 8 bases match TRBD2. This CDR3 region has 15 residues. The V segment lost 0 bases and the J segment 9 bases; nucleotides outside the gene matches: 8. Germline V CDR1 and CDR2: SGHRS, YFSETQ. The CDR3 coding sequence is TGCGCCAGCAGCTTGGAGGGACTAGGCTCTGGTGAGCAGTTCTTC. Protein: CASSLEGLGSGEQFF.

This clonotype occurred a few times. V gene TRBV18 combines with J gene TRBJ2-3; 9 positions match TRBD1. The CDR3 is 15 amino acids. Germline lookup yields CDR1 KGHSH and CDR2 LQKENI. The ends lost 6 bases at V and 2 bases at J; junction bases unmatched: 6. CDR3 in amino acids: CASSITGGFTDTQYF. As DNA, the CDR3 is TGTGCCAGCTCGATTACAGGGGGCTTCACAGATACGCAGTATTTT.

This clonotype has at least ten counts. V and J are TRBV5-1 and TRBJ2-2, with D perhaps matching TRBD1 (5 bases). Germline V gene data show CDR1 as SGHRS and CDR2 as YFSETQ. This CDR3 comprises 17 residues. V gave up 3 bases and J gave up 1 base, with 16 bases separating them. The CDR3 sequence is CASSSRSQGRNTGELFF. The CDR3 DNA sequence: TGCGCCAGCAGCTCCCGTAGCCAGGGCCGGAACACCGGGGAGCTGTTTTTT.

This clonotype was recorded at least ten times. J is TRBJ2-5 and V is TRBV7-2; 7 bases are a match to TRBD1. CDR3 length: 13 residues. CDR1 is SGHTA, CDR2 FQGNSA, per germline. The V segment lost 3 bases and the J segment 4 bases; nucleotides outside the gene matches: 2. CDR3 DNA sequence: TGTGCCAGCAGCTTGGGACAGTTAGAGACCCAGTACTTC. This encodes CASSLGQLETQYF.

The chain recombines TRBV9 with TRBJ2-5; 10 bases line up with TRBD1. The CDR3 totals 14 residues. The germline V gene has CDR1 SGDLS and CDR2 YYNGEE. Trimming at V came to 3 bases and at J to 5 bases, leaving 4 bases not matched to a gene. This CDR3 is CASSGDRGQETQYF. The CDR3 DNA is TGTGCCAGCAGCGGCGACAGGGGGCAGGAGACCCAGTACTTC.

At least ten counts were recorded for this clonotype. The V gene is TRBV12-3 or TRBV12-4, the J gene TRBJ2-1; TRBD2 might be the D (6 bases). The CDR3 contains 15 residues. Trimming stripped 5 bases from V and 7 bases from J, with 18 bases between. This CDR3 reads CASSPGTRARNEQFF. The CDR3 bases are TGTGCCAGCAGTCCGGGGACTCGGGCGAGGAATGAGCAGTTCTTC.